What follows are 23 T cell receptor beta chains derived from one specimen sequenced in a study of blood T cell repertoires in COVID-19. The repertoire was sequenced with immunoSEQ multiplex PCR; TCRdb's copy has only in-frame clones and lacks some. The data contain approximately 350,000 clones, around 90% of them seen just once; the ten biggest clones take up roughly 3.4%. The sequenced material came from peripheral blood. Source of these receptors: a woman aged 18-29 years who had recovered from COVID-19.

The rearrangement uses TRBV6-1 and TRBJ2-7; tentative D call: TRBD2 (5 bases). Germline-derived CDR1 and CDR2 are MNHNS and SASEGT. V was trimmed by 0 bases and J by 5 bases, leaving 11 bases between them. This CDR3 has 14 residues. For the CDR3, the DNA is TGTGCCAGCAGTGAAGCGGACTCGACGGACGAGCAGTACGTC. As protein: CASSEADSTDEQYV.

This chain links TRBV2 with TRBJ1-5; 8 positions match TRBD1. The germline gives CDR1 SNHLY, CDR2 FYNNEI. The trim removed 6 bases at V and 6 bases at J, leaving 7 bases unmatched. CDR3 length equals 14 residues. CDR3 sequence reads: CASRQFQGAQPQHF. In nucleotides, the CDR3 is TGTGCCAGCAGGCAGTTTCAGGGGGCTCAGCCCCAGCATTTT.

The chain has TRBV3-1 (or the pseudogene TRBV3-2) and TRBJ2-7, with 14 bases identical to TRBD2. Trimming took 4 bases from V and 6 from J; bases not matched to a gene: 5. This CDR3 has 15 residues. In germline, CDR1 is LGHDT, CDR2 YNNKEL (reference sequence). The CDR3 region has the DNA TGTGCCAGCAGCCCGGGACTAGCGGGAGTATCCGAGCAGTACGTC. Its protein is CASSPGLAGVSEQYV.

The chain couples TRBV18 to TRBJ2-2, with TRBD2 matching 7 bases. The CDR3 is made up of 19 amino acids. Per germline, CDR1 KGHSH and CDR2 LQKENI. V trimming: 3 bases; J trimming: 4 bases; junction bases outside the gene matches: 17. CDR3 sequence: CASSPRPGRLAVITGELFF. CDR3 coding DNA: TGTGCCAGCTCACCTCGGCCAGGGAGGCTAGCGGTTATCACCGGGGAGCTGTTTTTT.

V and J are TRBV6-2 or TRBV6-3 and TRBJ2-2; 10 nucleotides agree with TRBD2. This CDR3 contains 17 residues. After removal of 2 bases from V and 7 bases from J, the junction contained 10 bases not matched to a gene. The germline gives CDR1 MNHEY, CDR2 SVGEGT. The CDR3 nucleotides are TGTGCCAGCAGTTACCGAAGCGGGAGGGCCTTCGACGGGGAGCTGTTTTTT. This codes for CASSYRSGRAFDGELFF.

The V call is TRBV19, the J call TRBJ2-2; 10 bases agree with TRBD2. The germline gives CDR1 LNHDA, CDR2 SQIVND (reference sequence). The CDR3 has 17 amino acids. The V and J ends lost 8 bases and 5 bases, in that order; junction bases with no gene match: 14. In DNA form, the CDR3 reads TGTGCCAGTCTGTGGGTAGCGGGAGGCCCGGGGACCGGGGAGCTGTTTTTT. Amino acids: CASLWVAGGPGTGELFF.

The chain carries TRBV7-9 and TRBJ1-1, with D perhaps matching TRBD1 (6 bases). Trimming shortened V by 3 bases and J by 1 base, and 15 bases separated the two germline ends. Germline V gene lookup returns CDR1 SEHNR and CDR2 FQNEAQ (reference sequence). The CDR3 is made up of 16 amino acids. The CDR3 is CASSLTGRWENTEAFF. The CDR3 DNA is TGTGCCAGCAGCTTGACAGGACGGTGGGAGAACACTGAAGCTTTCTTT. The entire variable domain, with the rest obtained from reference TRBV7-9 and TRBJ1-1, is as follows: DTGVSQNPRHKITKRGQNVTFRCDPISEHNRLYWYRQTLGQGPEFLTYFQNEAQLEKSRLLSDRFSAERPKGSFSTLEIQRTEQGDSAMYLCASSLTGRWENTEAFFGQGTRLTVV.

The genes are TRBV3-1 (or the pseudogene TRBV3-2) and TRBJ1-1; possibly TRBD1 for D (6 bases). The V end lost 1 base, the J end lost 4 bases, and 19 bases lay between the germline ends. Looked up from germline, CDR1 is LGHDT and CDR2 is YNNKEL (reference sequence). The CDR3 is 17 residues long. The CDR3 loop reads CASSQVSVRWGRTEAFF. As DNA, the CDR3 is TGTGCCAGCAGCCAAGTCTCCGTGAGGTGGGGGCGCACTGAAGCTTTCTTT.

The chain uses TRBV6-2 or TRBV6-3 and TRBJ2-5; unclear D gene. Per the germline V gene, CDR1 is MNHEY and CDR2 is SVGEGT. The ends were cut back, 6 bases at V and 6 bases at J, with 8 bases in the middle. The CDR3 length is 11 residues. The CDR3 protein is CASSFLQTQYF. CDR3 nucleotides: TGTGCCAGCAGCTTTCTACAGACCCAGTACTTC.

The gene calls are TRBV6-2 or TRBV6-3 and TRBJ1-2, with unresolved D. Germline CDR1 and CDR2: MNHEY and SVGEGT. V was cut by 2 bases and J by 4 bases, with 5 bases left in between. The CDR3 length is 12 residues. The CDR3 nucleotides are TGTGCCAGCAGTTACAGGAGCTATGGCTACACCTTC. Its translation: CASSYRSYGYTF.

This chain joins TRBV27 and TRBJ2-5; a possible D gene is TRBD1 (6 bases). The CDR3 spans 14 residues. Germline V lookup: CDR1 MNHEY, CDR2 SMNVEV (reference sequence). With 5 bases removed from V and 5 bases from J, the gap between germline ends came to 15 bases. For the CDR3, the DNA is TGTGCCAGCAGTCCCAGGGTTCAGGGGGAGACCCAGTACTTC. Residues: CASSPRVQGETQYF.

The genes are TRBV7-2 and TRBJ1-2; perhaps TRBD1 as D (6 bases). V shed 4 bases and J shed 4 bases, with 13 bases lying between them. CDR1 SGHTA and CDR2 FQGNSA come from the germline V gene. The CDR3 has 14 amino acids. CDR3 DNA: TGTGCCAGCAGCTATCTTCGACAGGCCTATGGCTACACCTTC. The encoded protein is CASSYLRQAYGYTF.

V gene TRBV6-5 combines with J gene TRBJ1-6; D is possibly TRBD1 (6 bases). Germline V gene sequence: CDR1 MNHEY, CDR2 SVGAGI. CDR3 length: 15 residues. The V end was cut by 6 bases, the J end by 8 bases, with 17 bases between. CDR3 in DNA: TGTGCCAGCAGCCCGACGTCGGGACAAGATTCACCCCTCCACTTT. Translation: CASSPTSGQDSPLHF.

CDR3 in DNA: TGTGCCAGCAACCCTAGGGGGGGGCAGGGCTACAATGAGCAGTTCTTC. It yields the protein CASNPRGGQGYNEQFF. The rearrangement uses TRBV11-3 and TRBJ2-1; tentatively, D is TRBD2 (7 bases). The germline V gene encodes CDR1 SGHNT and CDR2 YENEEA. The CDR3 has 16 residues. Trimming removed 7 bases from V and 3 bases from J, with 19 bases in between.

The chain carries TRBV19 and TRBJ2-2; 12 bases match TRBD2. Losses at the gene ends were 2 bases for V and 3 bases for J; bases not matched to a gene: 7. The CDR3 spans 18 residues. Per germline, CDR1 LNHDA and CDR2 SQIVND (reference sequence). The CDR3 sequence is CASSIRLAGAAYTGELFF. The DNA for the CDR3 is TGTGCCAGTAGTATACGACTAGCGGGAGCCGCGTACACCGGGGAGCTGTTTTTT.

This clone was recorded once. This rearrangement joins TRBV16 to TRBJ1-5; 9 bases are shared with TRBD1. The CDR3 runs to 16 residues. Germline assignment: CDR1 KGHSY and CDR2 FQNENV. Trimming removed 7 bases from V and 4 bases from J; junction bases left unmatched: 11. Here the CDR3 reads CASTPRTGGSNQPQHF. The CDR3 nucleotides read TGTGCCAGCACCCCAAGAACAGGGGGCTCAAATCAGCCCCAGCATTTT.

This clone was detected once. Here the CDR3 reads CASSLGRGNEKLFF. In nucleotides, the CDR3 is TGTGCCAGCAGCTTAGGCAGAGGAAATGAAAAACTGTTTTTT. J is TRBJ1-4 and V is TRBV11-3; no definite D call. The V and J ends lost 1 base and 5 bases respectively, with 8 bases between them. The CDR3 is made up of 14 amino acids. The germline gives CDR1 SGHNT, CDR2 YENEEA.

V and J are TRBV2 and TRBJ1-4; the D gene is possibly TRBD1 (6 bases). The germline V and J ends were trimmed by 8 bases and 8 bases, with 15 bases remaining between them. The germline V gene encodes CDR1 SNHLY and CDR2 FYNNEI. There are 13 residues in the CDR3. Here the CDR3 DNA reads TGTGCCAGCTCCCGGGACATTGGGGAAAAACTGTTTTTT. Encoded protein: CASSRDIGEKLFF.

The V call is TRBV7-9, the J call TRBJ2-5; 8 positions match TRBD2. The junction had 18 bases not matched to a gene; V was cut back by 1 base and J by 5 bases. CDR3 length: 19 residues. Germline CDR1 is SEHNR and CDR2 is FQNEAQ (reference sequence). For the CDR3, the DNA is TGTGCCAGCAGCTTAGTTCTTAACTCGAAGCGGGAGAGTTTCGAGACCCAGTACTTC. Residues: CASSLVLNSKRESFETQYF.

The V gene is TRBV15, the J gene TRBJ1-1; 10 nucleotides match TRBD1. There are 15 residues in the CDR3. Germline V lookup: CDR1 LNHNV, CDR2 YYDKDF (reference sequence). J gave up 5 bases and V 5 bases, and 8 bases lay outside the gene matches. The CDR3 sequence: CATSGGQGRFTEAFF. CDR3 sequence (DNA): TGTGCCACCAGCGGGGGACAGGGGAGATTTACTGAAGCTTTCTTT.

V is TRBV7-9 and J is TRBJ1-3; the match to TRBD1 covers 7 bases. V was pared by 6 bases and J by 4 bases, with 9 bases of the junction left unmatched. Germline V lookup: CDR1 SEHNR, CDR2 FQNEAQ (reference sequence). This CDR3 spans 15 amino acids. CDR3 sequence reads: CASRNDRASGNTIYF. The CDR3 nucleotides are TGTGCCAGCAGAAATGACAGGGCGAGCGGAAACACCATATATTTT.

CDR3 DNA: TGCGCCAGCAGCTTGGCCGGGACAGGAAAAGGCTACACCTTC. It translates to CASSLAGTGKGYTF. The V and J genes are TRBV5-1 and TRBJ1-2; the match to TRBD1 covers 8 bases. Germline V gene data show CDR1 as SGHRS and CDR2 as YFSETQ. Trimming cost V 0 bases and J 8 bases; bases outside gene matches: 6. This CDR3 has 14 residues.

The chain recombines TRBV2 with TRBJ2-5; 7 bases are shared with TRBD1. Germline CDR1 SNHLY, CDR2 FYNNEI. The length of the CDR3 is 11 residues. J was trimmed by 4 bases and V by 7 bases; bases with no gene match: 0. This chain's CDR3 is CASNRGETQYF. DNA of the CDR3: TGTGCCAGCAACAGGGGAGAGACCCAGTACTTC.